Listed below are T cell receptor beta chains from one sample, sequenced in a study of cytomegalovirus exposure and HLA in healthy donors. The protocol was immunoSEQ multiplex PCR, while the TCRdb copy is restricted to in-frame clones and leaves out a portion. Found here are about 130,000 clones, around four fifths of them singletons; the top ten hold 2% to 2.5%. Sequenced: PBMCs. The receptors stem from a woman aged 40 to 50 in good health and CMV-seropositive. Both conserved end residues are part of each CDR3. The size field is filled for only some rows; it gives once, few, many or a size class.

cdr3_aa	v_call	clone_size	j_call
CSLLQGNGYTF	TRBV29-1	-	TRBJ1-2
CASSLAWSSGKGNTGELFF	TRBV7-2	-	TRBJ2-2
CASSSGNNYGYTF	TRBV28	-	TRBJ1-2
CASIGQGRNEQYF	TRBV2	-	TRBJ2-7
CASSLNRDRISFYEQYF	TRBV7-8	-	TRBJ2-7
CASSPPLRSYEQYF	TRBV18	once	TRBJ2-7
CSSSLTGEAFF	TRBV7-9	once	TRBJ1-1
CASSVGSAGKNIQYF	TRBV9	-	TRBJ2-4
CAWRATGSYEQYF	TRBV30	-	TRBJ2-7
CSVTGGGTEAFF	TRBV29-1	once	TRBJ1-1
CASSLGGRGVETQYF	TRBV7-2	-	TRBJ2-5
CASSLSRDRTEQYF	TRBV7-9	-	TRBJ2-7
CASSLVGGARVNEQFF	TRBV27	-	TRBJ2-1
CASSSLAGLAKNIQYF	TRBV7-2	-	TRBJ2-4